Shown below are 29 T cell receptor beta chains from a single sample sequenced in a study of Ad26.COV2.S vaccination and SARS-CoV-2 variants. Data came from immunoSEQ multiplex PCR; TCRdb stores just in-frame clones and leaves some out. The sample has around 250,000 clones, about 83% seen once. Regarding treatment: about 20 received Ad26.COV2.S at low or high dose, single or two shots; 5 received placebo; per-sample allocation not given. Following the first vaccine or placebo injection, samples were taken on day 63. The material sequenced was peripheral blood, taken in a trial of Ad26.COV2.S vaccine versus placebo. The receptors shown here come from a person aged 18-60 years who received the Ad26.COV2.S COVID-19 vaccine or a placebo.

The J gene is TRBJ2-3, the V gene TRBV10-3; 7 bases agree with TRBD1. Germline V gene lookup returns CDR1 ENHRY and CDR2 SYGVKD. The CDR3 sequence is 18 residues long. Germline trimming cut 0 bases from V and 0 bases from J; bases unmatched to any gene: 9. The CDR3 reads CAISESENRGFSTDTQYF. CDR3 nucleotide sequence: TGTGCCATCAGTGAGTCGGAGAACAGGGGCTTTAGCACAGATACGCAGTATTTT.

CDR3 in amino acids: CASRAGNSPLHF. The CDR3 region has the DNA TGTGCCAGCAGGGCAGGGAATTCACCCCTCCACTTT. The rearrangement uses TRBV6-6 and TRBJ1-6, with D possibly TRBD1 on 5 matching bases. CDR1 is MNHNY, CDR2 SVGAGI, per germline (reference sequence). V dropped 6 bases and J dropped 7 bases, with 7 bases sitting between them. The CDR3 length is 12 residues.

This clone appeared a single time. The chain uses TRBV11-2 and TRBJ1-1, with D possibly TRBD1 on 6 matching bases. The CDR3 totals 13 residues. Trimming removed 1 base at V and 6 bases at J, with 9 bases between. Germline values: CDR1 SGHAT, CDR2 FQNNGV. DNA of the CDR3: TGTGCCAGCAGCTTAGCAGACAGGTCTGAAGCTTTCTTT. It is translated as CASSLADRSEAFF.

This chain joins TRBV7-3 and TRBJ2-1; D is ambiguous. The CDR3 runs to 15 residues. CDR1 is SGHTA, CDR2 FQGTGA, per germline. V lost 2 bases and J lost 9, with 17 bases in between. The CDR3 DNA reads as TGTGCCAGCAGCTTATCCCGTGTCTCATCGGGTGAGCAGTTCTTC. Residues: CASSLSRVSSGEQFF.

This clone has only one observation. The chain couples TRBV9 to TRBJ2-5; 8 positions match TRBD2. CDR1 is SGDLS, CDR2 YYNGEE, per germline. The CDR3 is 17 residues long. V dropped 0 bases and J dropped 3; count of bases not matched to a gene: 10. The CDR3 coding sequence is TGTGCCAGCAGCGTAGTGAGCGGGGGCCATCGCAAAGAGACCCAGTACTTC. Translated: CASSVVSGGHRKETQYF.

The genes are TRBV19 and TRBJ2-5, with TRBD1 identical over 10 bases. The V segment lost 5 bases and the J segment 5 bases; nucleotides outside the gene matches: 8. CDR3 length equals 15 residues. CDR1 is LNHDA and CDR2 is SQIVND in the germline V gene (reference sequence). The CDR3 sequence: CASSGTGTGEETQYF. The CDR3 DNA follows: TGTGCCAGTAGTGGGACCGGGACAGGGGAGGAGACCCAGTACTTC.

The chain combines TRBV7-6 with TRBJ1-3; D not certain. V lost 5 bases, J lost 3 bases, and 5 bases lay in between. Germline values: CDR1 SGHVS, CDR2 FNYEAQ. This CDR3 contains 12 residues. The CDR3 protein is CASSISGNTIYF. In nucleotides, the CDR3 is TGTGCCAGCAGCATCAGTGGAAACACCATATATTTT.

V is TRBV18 and J is TRBJ2-5, with a possible D match to TRBD1 (5 bases). The CDR3 is 14 residues long. Germline CDR1 reads KGHSH; CDR2 reads LQKENI. Trimming left V 1 base short and J 2 bases short, with 8 bases between. CDR3 sequence reads: CASSPLTVQETQYF. The DNA for the CDR3 is TGTGCCAGCTCACCACTGACAGTACAAGAGACCCAGTACTTC.

The chain couples TRBV4-1 to TRBJ1-5, with 8 bases that match TRBD1. This CDR3 has 15 amino acids. Trimming took 4 bases from V and 3 from J; bases not matched to a gene: 5. CDR1 and CDR2 (germline): MGHRA, YSYEKL. The CDR3: CASSLSGGPNQPQHF. The CDR3 DNA is TGCGCCAGCAGCCTCTCAGGGGGCCCCAATCAGCCCCAGCATTTT.

The rearrangement links TRBV3-1 (or the pseudogene TRBV3-2) to TRBJ2-1; the match to TRBD1 covers 10 bases. The V gene's germline CDR1 is LGHDT and CDR2 YNNKEL (reference sequence). Trimming cost V 6 bases and J 0 bases; bases outside gene matches: 2. The CDR3 runs to 15 residues. The CDR3 spells CASRGQGSSYNEQFF. CDR3 DNA sequence: TGTGCCAGCAGGGGACAGGGGAGCTCCTACAATGAGCAGTTCTTC.

Written as DNA, the CDR3 is TGTGCCAGCAGCTTGTTGGGGGCCGAGTACACTGAAGCTTTCTTT. It specifies CASSLLGAEYTEAFF. The chain joins TRBV5-6 to TRBJ1-1, with TRBD1 as a possible D gene (6 bases). CDR3 length equals 15 residues. V was cut by 1 base and J by 3 bases, with 13 bases left in between. Germline CDR1 SGHDT, CDR2 YYEEEE.

This chain joins TRBV7-6 and TRBJ2-3, with TRBD1 matching over 7 bases. This CDR3 comprises 13 residues. J lost 6 bases, V lost 5 bases, and 5 bases had no gene match. Germline assignment: CDR1 SGHVS and CDR2 FNYEAQ. The CDR3 DNA reads as TGTGCCAGCAGCCGAATGACAGGGGATACGCAGTATTTT. Protein: CASSRMTGDTQYF.

This chain connects TRBV6-2 or TRBV6-3 to TRBJ1-1; D gene uncertain. The CDR3 covers 14 residues. V shed 3 bases and J shed 1 base, with 9 bases lying between them. Germline V gene sequence: CDR1 MNHEY, CDR2 SVGEGT. The chain's CDR3 is CASSYWKANTEAFF. CDR3 nucleotides: TGTGCCAGCAGTTATTGGAAGGCGAACACTGAAGCTTTCTTT.

The CDR3 region is CASSWTSGSNEQFF. For the CDR3, the DNA is TGTGCCAGCAGCTGGACTAGCGGGTCCAATGAGCAGTTCTTC. J is TRBJ2-1 and V is TRBV5-8; 11 bases agree with TRBD2. CDR1 SGHTS and CDR2 YDEGEE come from the germline V gene. V was clipped by 3 bases and J by 6 bases; unmatched bases: 2. The length of the CDR3 is 14 residues.

The chain combines TRBV9 with TRBJ2-5; tentatively, D is TRBD2 (5 bases). Per germline, CDR1 SGDLS and CDR2 YYNGEE. V lost 4 bases and J lost 5, with 18 bases in between. CDR3 length: 15 amino acids. CDR3 nucleotide sequence: TGTGCCAGCAGCCGGGGTACTACTAGTACGGAGACCCAGTACTTC. Translated, it gives CASSRGTTSTETQYF.

The chain is built from TRBV7-9 and TRBJ2-2; TRBD2 matches 11 bases. The CDR3 runs to 18 residues. Germline V gene sequence: CDR1 SEHNR, CDR2 FQNEAQ (reference sequence). The trim removed 4 bases at V and 6 bases at J, leaving 13 bases unmatched. CDR3 region: CASSSRAWTSGRAGELFF. As DNA, the CDR3 is TGTGCCAGCAGCTCCCGAGCCTGGACTAGCGGGCGAGCCGGGGAGCTGTTTTTT.

The chain couples TRBV7-9 to TRBJ1-2; D not resolved. Germline CDR1 is SEHNR and CDR2 is FQNEAQ (reference sequence). V gave up 4 bases and J gave up 3 bases, with 6 bases separating them. The CDR3 has 12 residues. The CDR3 sequence is CASSYGDYGYTF. The CDR3 nucleotides are TGTGCCAGCAGCTACGGGGACTATGGCTACACCTTC.

The chain recombines TRBV19 with TRBJ2-5; D possibly uses TRBD1 or TRBD2 (6 bases each). The CDR3 consists of 15 residues. The V gene's germline CDR1 is LNHDA and CDR2 SQIVND (reference sequence). V lost 5 bases and J lost 7, with 20 bases in between. The CDR3 DNA follows: TGTGCCAGTAGTCCTGGGAGGAGGACCAGGGGGACCCAGTACTTC. This sequence encodes CASSPGRRTRGTQYF.

A single count supports this clone. This chain connects TRBV3-1 (or the pseudogene TRBV3-2) to TRBJ2-7, with 8 bases fitting TRBD1. The CDR3 contains 15 residues. The ends lost 0 bases at V and 4 bases at J; junction bases unmatched: 5. CDR1 and CDR2 (germline): LGHDT, YNNKEL (reference sequence). CDR3 nucleotides: TGTGCCAGCAGCCAAGATACTCAGGGGGCGTACGAGCAGTACGTC. It specifies CASSQDTQGAYEQYV.

There are a few counts of this clone. The V call is TRBV29-1, the J call TRBJ1-1; D unresolved. Germline assignment: CDR1 SQVTM and CDR2 ANQGSEA. The germline V and J ends were trimmed by 7 bases and 0 bases, with 9 bases remaining between them. The CDR3 covers 12 residues. The CDR3 coding sequence is TGCAGCGGGGTGGGCATGAACACTGAAGCTTTCTTT. Translated, it gives CSGVGMNTEAFF.

This chain joins TRBV14 and TRBJ2-1, with a possible D match to TRBD2 (5 bases). The CDR3 runs 13 residues. Between the trimmed V and J ends, which lost 0 bases and 8 bases, there was a span of 8 bases. Germline CDR1 and CDR2: SGHDN and FVKESK. CDR3 coding DNA: TGTGCCAGCAGCCAAGATCGGCGGGATGAGCAGTTCTTC. It specifies CASSQDRRDEQFF. The whole variable domain, remainder taken from reference TRBV14 and TRBJ2-1, is EAGVTQFPSHSVIEKGQTVTLRCDPISGHDNLYWYRRVMGKEIKFLLHFVKESKQDESGMPNNRFLAERTGGTYSTLKVQPAELEDSGVYFCASSQDRRDEQFFGPGTRLTVL.

V is TRBV30 and J is TRBJ1-6; D remains ambiguous. Between the trimmed V and J ends, which lost 2 bases and 9 bases, there was a span of 8 bases. This CDR3 is 12 amino acids long. Germline-derived CDR1 and CDR2 are GTSNPN and SVGIG (reference sequence). The CDR3 nucleotides read TGTGCCTGGAGTTCAACAAGTTCACCCCTCCACTTT. This gives the protein CAWSSTSSPLHF.

The chain links TRBV27 to TRBJ1-1; D unresolved. Deletions cut 3 bases from V and 0 bases from J, with 14 bases between. Per the germline V gene, CDR1 is MNHEY and CDR2 is SMNVEV (reference sequence). This CDR3 contains 16 residues. In nucleotides, the CDR3 is TGTGCCAGCAGTTTGCCCCGCGAGCTCATGAACACTGAAGCTTTCTTT. Its translation: CASSLPRELMNTEAFF.

V gene TRBV19 combines with J gene TRBJ2-3; 9 positions match TRBD1. From germline, CDR1 is LNHDA and CDR2 SQIVND (reference sequence). V lost 3 bases to trimming and J lost 3 bases; unmatched junction nucleotides: 4. CDR3 length: 15 amino acids. The CDR3 nucleotides read TGTGCCAGTAGTATCCAAGACAGGGGGACAGATACGCAGTATTTT. This codes for CASSIQDRGTDTQYF.

The CDR3 protein is CASRTGRNEKLFF. CDR3 coding DNA: TGTGCCAGCAGAACAGGGAGGAATGAAAAACTGTTTTTT. The chain recombines TRBV6-5 with TRBJ1-4, with a possible D match to TRBD1 (6 bases). The V gene lost 6 bases and the J gene lost 5 bases, with 10 bases spanning the gap. CDR1 is MNHEY and CDR2 is SVGAGI in the germline V gene. This CDR3 contains 13 residues.

This chain joins TRBV6-1 and TRBJ1-5; 10 bases map to TRBD1. V was pared by 4 bases and J by 2 bases, with 8 bases of the junction left unmatched. The germline gives CDR1 MNHNS, CDR2 SASEGT. The CDR3 is made up of 17 amino acids. The CDR3 bases are TGTGCCAGCAGTGCAGACAGGGGGCTATCGGGCAATCAGCCCCAGCATTTT. Translating it yields CASSADRGLSGNQPQHF.

The V gene is TRBV4-1, the J gene TRBJ1-3; the D gene is possibly TRBD1 (6 bases). The CDR3 is 16 residues long. Trimming took 1 base from V and 4 from J, leaving 14 bases between them. Per germline, CDR1 MGHRA and CDR2 YSYEKL. CDR3 in amino acids: CASSQVQGLSGNTIYF. Here the CDR3 DNA reads TGCGCCAGCAGCCAAGTTCAGGGGTTATCCGGAAACACCATATATTTT.

The V call is TRBV29-1, the J call TRBJ2-1; 9 nucleotides line up with TRBD2. The CDR3 runs 13 residues. V shed 7 bases and J 6 bases; nucleotides not matched to a gene: 7. The germline gives CDR1 SQVTM, CDR2 ANQGSEA. CDR3 sequence reads: CSARPAGGNEQFF. For the CDR3, the DNA is TGCAGCGCACGGCCAGCGGGAGGCAATGAGCAGTTCTTC.

The chain has TRBV19 and TRBJ2-3; D not certain. Per germline, CDR1 LNHDA and CDR2 SQIVND (reference sequence). Between the trimmed V and J ends, which lost 8 bases and 1 base, there was a span of 7 bases. CDR3 length: 12 amino acids. CDR3 protein: CASAKGTDTQYF. The DNA of the CDR3 is TGTGCCAGTGCCAAGGGCACAGATACGCAGTATTTT.